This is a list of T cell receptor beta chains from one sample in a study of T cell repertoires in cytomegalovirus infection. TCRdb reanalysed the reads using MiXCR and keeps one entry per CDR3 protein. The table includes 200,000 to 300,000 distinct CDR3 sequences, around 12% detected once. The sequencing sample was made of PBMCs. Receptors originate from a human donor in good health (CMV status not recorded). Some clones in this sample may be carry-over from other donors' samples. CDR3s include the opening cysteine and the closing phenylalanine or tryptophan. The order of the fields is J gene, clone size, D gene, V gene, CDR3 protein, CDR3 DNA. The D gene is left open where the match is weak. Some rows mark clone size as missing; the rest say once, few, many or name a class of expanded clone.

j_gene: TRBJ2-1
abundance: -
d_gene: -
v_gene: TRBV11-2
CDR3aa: CASSLQEQFF
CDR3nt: TGTGCCAGCAGCTTGCAAGAGCAGTTCTTC

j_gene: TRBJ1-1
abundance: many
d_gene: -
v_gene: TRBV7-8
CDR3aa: CASSWEGDTEAFF
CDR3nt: TGTGCCAGCAGCTGGGAGGGGGACACTGAAGCTTTCTTT

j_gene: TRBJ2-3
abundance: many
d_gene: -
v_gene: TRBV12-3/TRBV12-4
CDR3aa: CASRFTDTQYF
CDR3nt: TGTGCCAGCAGGTTCACAGATACGCAGTATTTT

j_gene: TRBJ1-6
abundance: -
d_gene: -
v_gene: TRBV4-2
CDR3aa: CASSQETGDNSPLHF
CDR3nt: TGTGCCAGCAGCCAAGAGACAGGTGATAATTCACCCCTCCACTTT

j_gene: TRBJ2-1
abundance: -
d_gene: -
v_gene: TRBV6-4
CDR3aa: CASSELGGAHNEQFF
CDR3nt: TGTGCCAGCAGTGAATTAGGAGGTGCCCACAATGAGCAGTTCTTC

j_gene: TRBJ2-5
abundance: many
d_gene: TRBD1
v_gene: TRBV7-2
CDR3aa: CASRPRDRGETQYF
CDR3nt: TGTGCCAGCAGACCCCGGGACAGAGGGGAGACCCAGTACTTC

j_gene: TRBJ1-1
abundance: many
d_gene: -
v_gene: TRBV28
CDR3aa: CASSSPGRGFFTEAFF
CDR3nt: TGTGCCAGCAGTTCCCCTGGCAGGGGTTTCTTCACTGAAGCTTTCTTT

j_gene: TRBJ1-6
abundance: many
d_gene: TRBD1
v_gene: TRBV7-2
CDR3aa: CASSFPPGQGVSPLHF
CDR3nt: TGTGCCAGCAGCTTCCCGCCGGGACAGGGGGTTTCACCCCTCCACTTT

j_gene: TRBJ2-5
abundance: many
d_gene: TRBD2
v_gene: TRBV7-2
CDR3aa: CASSPAGGVTETQYF
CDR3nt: TGTGCCAGCAGCCCGGCCGGGGGGGTTACGGAGACCCAGTACTTC

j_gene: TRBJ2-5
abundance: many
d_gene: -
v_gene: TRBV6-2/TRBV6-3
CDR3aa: CASSWRGARETQYF
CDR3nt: TGTGCCAGCAGTTGGCGAGGGGCAAGGGAGACCCAGTACTTC

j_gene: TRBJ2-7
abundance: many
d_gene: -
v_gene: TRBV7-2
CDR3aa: CASSSQWGTGEQYF
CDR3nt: TGTGCCAGCAGCTCCCAATGGGGAACGGGGGAGCAGTACTTC

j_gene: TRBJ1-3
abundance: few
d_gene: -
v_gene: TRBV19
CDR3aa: CASTIFSGNTIYF
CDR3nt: TGTGCCAGTACGATTTTCTCTGGAAACACCATATATTTT

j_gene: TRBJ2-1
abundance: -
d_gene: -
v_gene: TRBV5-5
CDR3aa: CASSLLRRQGLYESYNEQFF
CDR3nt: TGTGCCAGCAGCCTCCTGCGGCGCCAGGGGCTCTATGAATCCTACAATGAGCAGTTCTTC

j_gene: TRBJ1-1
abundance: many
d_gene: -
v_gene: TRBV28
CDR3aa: CASTPIPENTEAFF
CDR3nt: TGTGCCAGCACCCCTATTCCGGAGAACACTGAAGCTTTCTTT